Listed here are 8 T cell receptor beta chains from one sample, sequenced in a study of blood T cell repertoires in COVID-19. Libraries were prepared by immunoSEQ multiplex PCR; TCRdb keeps only in-frame clonotypes and omits some of them. The data show around 100,000 clones, 70% to 90% seen once. The material sequenced was peripheral blood. The receptors shown here come from a man aged 45-60 years in a cohort sampled during active COVID-19.

The V and J genes are TRBV9 and TRBJ2-3, with 9 bases that match TRBD2. The CDR3 contains 20 residues. CDR1 is SGDLS and CDR2 is YYNGEE in the germline V gene. Germline trimming cut 0 bases from V and 3 bases from J; bases unmatched to any gene: 17. CDR3 bases: TGTGCCAGCAGCGTAGGCGGCGGGGGGGCCGGCGGCGCCCAAACAGATACGCAGTATTTT. It codes for CASSVGGGGAGGAQTDTQYF.

The genes are TRBV7-9 and TRBJ2-6, with 7 bases fitting TRBD1. In germline, CDR1 is SEHNR, CDR2 FQNEAQ (reference sequence). Trimming cost V 5 bases and J 0 bases; bases outside gene matches: 4. The CDR3 has 16 amino acids. The CDR3 region is CASSRQGTSGANVLTF. The CDR3, as DNA: TGTGCCAGCAGCCGACAGGGAACCTCTGGGGCCAACGTCCTGACTTTC.

The chain uses TRBV4-1 and TRBJ1-5; D gene ambiguous. Trimming cost V 0 bases and J 9 bases, with 9 bases left between them. In germline, CDR1 is MGHRA, CDR2 YSYEKL. The CDR3 sequence is 13 residues long. The CDR3, as DNA: TGCGCCAGCAGCCAAGATATGACTCGGCCCCAGCATTTT. Amino acids: CASSQDMTRPQHF.

This clone was observed once. V and J are TRBV9 and TRBJ2-3; 8 bases match TRBD2. Germline V gene lookup returns CDR1 SGDLS and CDR2 YYNGEE. The CDR3 sequence is 17 residues long. After removal of 5 bases from V and 0 bases from J, the junction contained 11 bases not matched to a gene. The CDR3 DNA sequence: TGTGCCAGCAGTGCCACTGTAAAGCGGGGGAGCACAGATACGCAGTATTTT. Translating it yields CASSATVKRGSTDTQYF.

The chain joins TRBV15 to TRBJ1-6; D is ambiguous. Germline loops: CDR1 LNHNV, CDR2 YYDKDF (reference sequence). The germline V and J ends were trimmed by 0 bases and 3 bases, with 15 bases remaining between them. This CDR3 contains 18 residues. CDR3 sequence reads: CATSREARVSDYNSPLHF. CDR3 sequence (DNA): TGTGCCACCAGCAGAGAAGCGAGGGTATCGGACTATAATTCACCCCTCCACTTT.

The genes are TRBV7-9 and TRBJ2-3; TRBD2 aligns across 8 bases. There are 14 residues in the CDR3. CDR1 and CDR2 (germline): SEHNR, FQNEAQ (reference sequence). V was clipped by 5 bases and J by 1 base; unmatched bases: 2. The CDR3 DNA is TGTGCCAGCAGCCGTAGCGGGGGCACAGATACGCAGTATTTT. Translation gives CASSRSGGTDTQYF.

V gene TRBV7-8 combines with J gene TRBJ2-2; 14 bases agree with TRBD2. V lost 5 bases to trimming and J lost 5 bases; unmatched junction nucleotides: 7. CDR1 and CDR2 (germline): SGHVS, FQNEAQ. The CDR3 totals 17 residues. CDR3 amino acids: CASSPRTSGGPTGELFF. For the CDR3, the DNA is TGTGCCAGCAGCCCTCGGACTAGCGGGGGGCCGACCGGGGAGCTGTTTTTT. The full variable domain, with the rest looked up from reference TRBV7-8 and TRBJ2-2, is GAGVSQSPRYKVAKRGQDVALRCDPISGHVSLFWYQQALGQGPEFLTYFQNEAQLDKSGLPSDRFFAERPEGSVSTLKIQRTQQEDSAVYLCASSPRTSGGPTGELFFGEGSRLTVL.

J is TRBJ2-3 and V is TRBV6-2 or TRBV6-3, with a tentative D call TRBD2 (7 bases). Trimming cost V 6 bases and J 4 bases, with 17 bases left between them. Germline CDR1 MNHEY, CDR2 SVGEGT. The CDR3 sequence is 15 residues long. For the CDR3, the DNA is TGTGCCAGCAGCGGGGTAGGGGGGGGCCCAGATACGCAGTATTTT. Protein: CASSGVGGGPDTQYF.